This TCR beta chain appears in the sequencing data of a study of blood T cells in healthy people across ages. The second PCR ran roughly 7 to 12 cycles with a sample-barcoded 5' primer and J-beta primers. TCRdb re-called the 5' RACE reads with MiXCR, one entry per CDR3 protein. The data contain about 1.1 million distinct CDR3 sequences, around two fifths of them singletons. Healthy Caucasian individuals from Russia aged about 6 to 100 served as donors. The specimen sequenced was blood. The sequence came from a man aged 18 to 29 in good health.

The CDR3 reads CSATRTEHEAFF. The CDR3 DNA follows: TGCAGTGCTACTCGAACGGAGCATGAAGCTTTCTTT. The chain uses TRBV20-1 and TRBJ1-1; D ambiguous. The ends were cut back, 4 bases at V and 7 bases at J, with 13 bases in the middle. This CDR3 contains 12 residues. CDR1 and CDR2 (germline): DFQATT, SNEGSKA (reference sequence).